The sequence of this T cell receptor (beta chain) was determined in a study of cytomegalovirus exposure and HLA in healthy donors. Overall study results and limits: Available immune exposure information covered CMV serostatus only. The study listed approximately 160 cytomegalovirus-associated TCR beta chains.

Germline CDR1 reads LNHDA; CDR2 reads SQIVND (reference sequence). This CDR3 is built from 15 residues. The V end was cut by 2 bases, the J end by 4 bases, with 15 bases between. Vbeta (60) and Jbeta (13) primers were used in the PCR. Clones were read by immunoSEQ multiplex PCR, and TCRdb kept only the in-frame ones, dropping some. The sample shows about 190,000 clones, around 80% of them seen only once. Note on this clone: Its antigen is unknown.

Material for sequencing was PBMCs. This chain connects TRBV19 to TRBJ2-7; the D gene is possibly TRBD2 (6 bases). The source is a woman under 30 in good health and CMV-seronegative. The CDR3, as DNA: TGTGCCAGTAGTATAAGAGGCGGGGATTATTACGAGCAGTACTTC. Protein: CASSIRGGDYYEQYF.